The clone carrying this TCR beta chain appeared many times. CDR1 is LGHDT, CDR2 YNNKEL, per germline (reference sequence). V shed 1 base and J shed 8 bases, with 12 bases lying between them. The CDR3 has 14 residues. Diagnosis of hyperthyroidism was new in patients aged 18 to 65, and its duration was under 2 months. These data originate in a study of T cells in Graves' hyperthyroidism and ophthalmopathy. RNA transcripts gave rise to amplified TCR beta CDR3 regions. In the first-round RT-PCR of the TCR CDR3, the HTBI primer set was used. TCRdb re-called the multiplex PCR reads through MiXCR, storing one row per CDR3 protein. This table has over 700,000 distinct CDR3 sequences, roughly 20% appearing once.

The sample taken for sequencing was blood. The TCR sequence derives from a woman aged 50 to 60 with Graves' hyperthyroidism that later progressed to Graves' ophthalmopathy. The chain is built from TRBV3-1 and TRBJ2-1; a possible D gene is TRBD2 (6 bases). The CDR3 DNA reads as TGTGCCAGCAGCCAAGGTCAGGGAGGTGATGAGCAGTTCTTC. Its translation is CASSQGQGGDEQFF.